This T cell receptor (beta chain) originates from a study of OX40 agonist ivuxolimab in advanced cancers. In the study overall: Partial responses were observed in three patients, of whom one had hepatocellular carcinoma and two had cutaneous melanoma. Findings and limits, study-wide: The 0.1-3.0 mg/kg partial responders had among the lowest clonal expansion. In general, CD8+ T cells held more expanded clones than CD4+ did, on average. There were also nonresponders showing low normalized T-cell clonal expansion.

CDR1 and CDR2 from the germline V gene are SNHLY and FYNNEI. With 4 bases clipped from V and 7 bases from J, the junction kept 4 bases outside the gene matches. The CDR3 length is 13 residues. Of note for this clone: What it binds is unknown.

Assay: immunoSEQ multiplex PCR; the TCRdb copy retains only in-frame clones and omits some. The data contain 55,000 to 80,000 clones, over 75% of them seen just once; the ten biggest clones take up approximately 0.25%. The chain joins TRBV2 to TRBJ2-1, with TRBD1 matching 7 bases. The sequenced sample was CD4+ or CD8+ T cells sorted from blood, obtained in a trial of the OX40 agonist ivuxolimab. This TCR came from an adult with an advanced solid tumor such as melanoma, head and neck, liver or kidney cancer. CDR3 amino acids: CASSGQGVNEQFF. CDR3 DNA sequence: TGTGCCAGCAGTGGCCAGGGGGTAAATGAGCAGTTCTTC.